Following are 24 T cell receptor beta chains from one sample sequenced in a study of identifying expanded T cells in peripheral blood. Assay: immunoSEQ multiplex PCR; the TCRdb copy retains only in-frame clones and omits some. This sample yields around 120,000 clones, of which roughly 90% are seen a single time; 16% belongs to the top ten. Input material: blood. These receptors were taken from a person aged 18 to 75 in good health.

This sequence joins TRBV11-2 and TRBJ2-4; 10 nucleotides agree with TRBD1. Germline V gene data show CDR1 as SGHAT and CDR2 as FQNNGV. The V segment lost 5 bases and the J segment 8 bases; nucleotides outside the gene matches: 12. This CDR3 is built from 16 residues. The CDR3 region is CASSQTGTGDGDIQYF. The CDR3 DNA is TGTGCCAGCAGCCAGACCGGGACAGGGGACGGGGACATTCAGTACTTC.

The V gene is TRBV11-2, the J gene TRBJ1-1, with TRBD1 identical over 9 bases. The CDR3 loop spans 16 amino acids. V lost 4 bases and J lost 4; bases outside the gene matches: 10. CDR1 and CDR2 from the germline V gene are SGHAT and FQNNGV. CDR3: CASSSFRTGEGTEAFF. The CDR3 coding sequence is TGTGCCAGCAGCTCCTTCAGGACAGGGGAGGGCACTGAAGCTTTCTTT.

This clone came up once. The chain employs TRBV5-1 and TRBJ2-7, with TRBD1 matching over 9 bases. The CDR3 extends over 14 amino acids. The V gene's germline CDR1 is SGHRS and CDR2 YFSETQ. V shed 4 bases, J shed 2 bases, and the junction held 4 bases outside the gene matches. This CDR3 is CASSGGQGTYEQYF. The CDR3 nucleotides are TGCGCCAGCAGCGGGGGACAGGGCACCTACGAGCAGTACTTC.

The chain couples TRBV29-1 to TRBJ2-6; 7 positions match TRBD2. The germline V gene encodes CDR1 SQVTM and CDR2 ANQGSEA. The length of the CDR3 is 13 residues. The junction had 2 bases not matched to a gene; V was cut back by 7 bases and J by 2 bases. Here the CDR3 reads CSASGAGANVLTF. The CDR3, as DNA: TGCAGCGCTAGCGGCGCTGGGGCCAACGTCCTGACTTTC.

The rearrangement links TRBV7-6 to TRBJ1-1; TRBD1 agrees at 7 bases. The CDR3 sequence is 16 residues long. Per germline, CDR1 SGHVS and CDR2 FNYEAQ. V lost 5 bases, J lost 1 base, and 10 bases stayed unmatched. The CDR3 region is CASSVPTGRENTEAFF. In nucleotides, the CDR3 is TGTGCCAGCAGCGTACCGACAGGGCGGGAGAACACTGAAGCTTTCTTT.

In DNA form, the CDR3 reads TGCGCCAGCAGAATGACTGCGAACACCGGGGAGCTGTTTTTT. This sequence encodes CASRMTANTGELFF. The V and J genes are TRBV10-1 and TRBJ2-2, with D hard to call. Germline V CDR1 and CDR2: WNHNN, SYGVQD (reference sequence). CDR3 length: 14 amino acids. The V gene lost 6 bases and the J gene lost 0 bases, with 8 bases spanning the gap.

The chain uses TRBV29-1 and TRBJ1-1; the D gene is possibly TRBD1 (5 bases). V gave up 4 bases and J gave up 9 bases, with 12 bases separating them. The CDR3 extends over 11 amino acids. The germline V gene has CDR1 SQVTM and CDR2 ANQGSEA. CDR3 region: CSVGPGRQAFF. The CDR3 nucleotides are TGCAGCGTTGGACCGGGACGTCAAGCTTTCTTT.

The genes are TRBV12-1 and TRBJ1-2; the listed D gene, TRBD1, was not tested against the DNA. TRBV12-1 is reported as a pseudogene. The CDR3 covers 17 residues. The chain's CDR3 is CASSFGVEQGTNYGYTF. CDR3 bases: TGTGCCAGCAGCTTTGGGGTAGAACAGGGTACTAACTATGGCTACACCTTC.

The rearrangement links TRBV4-1 to TRBJ2-3, with TRBD2 matching 8 bases. V dropped 1 base and J dropped 4; count of bases not matched to a gene: 7. CDR3 length equals 16 residues. Per the germline V gene, CDR1 is MGHRA and CDR2 is YSYEKL. CDR3 in amino acids: CASSQVASGLADTQYF. The CDR3, as DNA: TGCGCCAGCAGCCAAGTGGCTAGCGGGTTGGCAGATACGCAGTATTTT.

CDR3 sequence: CASSTGQGGNEQFF. DNA for the CDR3: TGTGCCAGCAGCACCGGACAGGGGGGCAATGAGCAGTTCTTC. V gene TRBV7-9 combines with J gene TRBJ2-1; TRBD1 matches 10 bases. The ends lost 5 bases at V and 6 bases at J; junction bases unmatched: 4. CDR3 size: 14 residues. The germline CDR1 and CDR2 sequences are SEHNR and FQNEAQ (reference sequence).

J is TRBJ1-1 and V is TRBV5-1; 8 bases agree with TRBD1. This CDR3 is built from 15 residues. The ends lost 2 bases at V and 1 base at J; junction bases unmatched: 4. Germline V lookup: CDR1 SGHRS, CDR2 YFSETQ. CDR3 nucleotide sequence: TGCGCCAGCAGCTTTTCAGGGGGCGGGAACACTGAAGCTTTCTTT. It codes for CASSFSGGGNTEAFF.

This clone came up once. In the same sample, other DNA sequences code for this CDR3. The chain employs TRBV4-2 and TRBJ1-4, with D unresolved. The CDR3 sequence is 16 residues long. V was clipped by 1 base and J by 5 bases, with 14 bases between them. Germline-derived CDR1 and CDR2 are LGHNA and YNFKEQ. CDR3 sequence reads: CASSQGNQDTNEKLFF. The DNA for the CDR3 is TGTGCCAGCAGCCAAGGGAATCAAGACACCAATGAAAAACTGTTTTTT.

The rearrangement joins TRBV12-2 to TRBJ2-1. TRBV12-2 is recorded as a pseudogene. This CDR3 contains 19 residues. The CDR3 is CASRLDAWVKFPTYNEQFF. CDR3 DNA: TGTGCAAGTCGCTTAGACGCCTGGGTTAAGTTCCCCACCTACAATGAGCAGTTCTTC.

CDR3 sequence: CASSLGAGGYNEQFF. CDR3 bases: TGTGCCAGCAGCTTAGGGGCGGGCGGGTACAATGAGCAGTTCTTC. The rearrangement links TRBV7-9 to TRBJ2-1, with D possibly TRBD2 on 5 matching bases. The length of the CDR3 is 15 residues. Germline loops: CDR1 SEHNR, CDR2 FQNEAQ (reference sequence). V shed 1 base and J shed 4 bases, with 11 bases lying between them.

This clone has just a few counts. The chain combines TRBV2 with TRBJ1-5; D is ambiguous. This CDR3 spans 13 amino acids. The germline CDR1 and CDR2 sequences are SNHLY and FYNNEI. V was trimmed by 5 bases and J by 4 bases, leaving 9 bases between them. As DNA, the CDR3 is TGTGCCAGCAGTAGTTCGGGTAATCAGCCCCAGCATTTT. It encodes CASSSSGNQPQHF. Based on the CDR3 plus reference TRBV2 and TRBJ1-5, the full variable domain is EPEVTQTPSHQVTQMGQEVILRCVPISNHLYFYWYRQILGQKVEFLVSFYNNEISEKSEIFDDQFSVERPDGSNFTLKIRSTKLEDSAMYFCASSSSGNQPQHFGDGTRLSIL.

This chain joins TRBV27 and TRBJ2-7; TRBD2 matches 13 bases. This CDR3 has 16 residues. V gave up 1 base and J gave up 6 bases; unmatched junction bases: 6. Germline assignment: CDR1 MNHEY and CDR2 SMNVEV (reference sequence). CDR3 coding DNA: TGTGCCAGCAGTTTATTACTAGCGGGGGGGCCAGTCGAGCAGTACTTC. Its translation is CASSLLLAGGPVEQYF.

The chain employs TRBV10-3 and TRBJ1-5, with 7 bases fitting TRBD1. In germline, CDR1 is ENHRY, CDR2 SYGVKD. CDR3 length: 14 residues. The J segment lost 5 bases and the V segment lost 11 bases, leaving 12 bases of the junction unmatched. The CDR3 nucleotides are TGTGCCGCCAAAGACCGGGACAGAGATCAGCCCCAGCATTTT. It specifies CAAKDRDRDQPQHF.

The chain combines TRBV5-4 with TRBJ2-5, with 8 positions matching TRBD2. The V and J ends lost 3 bases and 3 bases, in that order; junction bases with no gene match: 7. Germline CDR1 SGHNT, CDR2 YYREEE (reference sequence). The CDR3 runs to 15 residues. This chain's CDR3 is CASSSPGGVEETQYF. CDR3 DNA sequence: TGTGCCAGCAGCTCCCCGGGAGGGGTTGAAGAGACCCAGTACTTC.

This clone was recorded once. The J gene is TRBJ1-1, the V gene TRBV11-2; D unclear. Trimming removed 4 bases at V and 8 bases at J, with 20 bases between. This CDR3 spans 15 amino acids. Germline assignment: CDR1 SGHAT and CDR2 FQNNGV. Here the CDR3 reads CASSYSNTLRREAFF. CDR3 nucleotides: TGTGCCAGCAGCTACTCGAACACACTTAGACGCGAAGCTTTCTTT. Using reference TRBV11-2 and TRBJ1-1 for the parts outside the CDR3, the full variable domain is EAGVAQSPRYKIIEKRQSVAFWCNPISGHATLYWYQQILGQGPKLLIQFQNNGVVDDSQLPKDRFSAERLKGVDSTLKIQPAKLEDSAVYLCASSYSNTLRREAFFGQGTRLTVV.

This sequence joins TRBV29-1 and TRBJ2-7; D remains ambiguous. The CDR3 sequence is 11 residues long. CDR1 and CDR2 from the germline V gene are SQVTM and ANQGSEA. Trimming shortened V by 5 bases and J by 2 bases, and 7 bases separated the two germline ends. Written as DNA, the CDR3 is TGCAGCGTTAGTAGGGCCTACGAGCAGTACTTC. Translated: CSVSRAYEQYF.

As concerns this clone: Other DNA sequences within the sample encode an identical CDR3. The chain is built from TRBV5-4 and TRBJ1-2, with D possibly matching TRBD1 (6 bases). Germline loops: CDR1 SGHNT, CDR2 YYREEE (reference sequence). V lost 4 bases and J 8 bases, leaving 24 bases between the germline ends. This CDR3 region has 16 residues. DNA for the CDR3: TGTGCCAGCAGCCCGGGGGGGACCGGGGGCGCGCGGGGCTACACCTTC. As protein: CASSPGGTGGARGYTF.

The chain has TRBV7-9 and TRBJ2-3; D tentatively fits TRBD1 or TRBD2 (6 bases each). This CDR3 has 16 residues. V gave up 3 bases and J gave up 3 bases, with 16 bases separating them. Germline V gene lookup returns CDR1 SEHNR and CDR2 FQNEAQ (reference sequence). The CDR3 loop reads CASSFWGGGGTDTQYF. The CDR3 DNA reads TGTGCCAGCAGCTTCTGGGGAGGAGGGGGGACAGATACGCAGTATTTT.

The V gene is TRBV6-1, the J gene TRBJ2-5; 12 bases agree with TRBD1. This CDR3 spans 15 amino acids. Germline CDR1 reads MNHNS; CDR2 reads SASEGT. The V and J ends lost 5 bases and 4 bases, in that order; junction bases with no gene match: 5. The CDR3, as DNA: TGTGCCAGCAGTCGAACGGGACAGGGGGCAGAGACCCAGTACTTC. The encoded protein is CASSRTGQGAETQYF.

The chain recombines TRBV2 with TRBJ2-5; TRBD2 agrees at 7 bases. Unmatched junction bases numbered 11, after V lost 8 bases and J lost 5 bases. CDR3 size: 14 residues. CDR1 is SNHLY, CDR2 FYNNEI, per germline. The CDR3 DNA sequence: TGTGCCAGCGTTTTGGGGAGGGGCGAGGAGACCCAGTACTTC. It translates to CASVLGRGEETQYF. The whole variable domain, filled in from reference TRBV2 and TRBJ2-5, reads EPEVTQTPSHQVTQMGQEVILRCVPISNHLYFYWYRQILGQKVEFLVSFYNNEISEKSEIFDDQFSVERPDGSNFTLKIRSTKLEDSAMYFCASVLGRGEETQYFGPGTRLLVL.